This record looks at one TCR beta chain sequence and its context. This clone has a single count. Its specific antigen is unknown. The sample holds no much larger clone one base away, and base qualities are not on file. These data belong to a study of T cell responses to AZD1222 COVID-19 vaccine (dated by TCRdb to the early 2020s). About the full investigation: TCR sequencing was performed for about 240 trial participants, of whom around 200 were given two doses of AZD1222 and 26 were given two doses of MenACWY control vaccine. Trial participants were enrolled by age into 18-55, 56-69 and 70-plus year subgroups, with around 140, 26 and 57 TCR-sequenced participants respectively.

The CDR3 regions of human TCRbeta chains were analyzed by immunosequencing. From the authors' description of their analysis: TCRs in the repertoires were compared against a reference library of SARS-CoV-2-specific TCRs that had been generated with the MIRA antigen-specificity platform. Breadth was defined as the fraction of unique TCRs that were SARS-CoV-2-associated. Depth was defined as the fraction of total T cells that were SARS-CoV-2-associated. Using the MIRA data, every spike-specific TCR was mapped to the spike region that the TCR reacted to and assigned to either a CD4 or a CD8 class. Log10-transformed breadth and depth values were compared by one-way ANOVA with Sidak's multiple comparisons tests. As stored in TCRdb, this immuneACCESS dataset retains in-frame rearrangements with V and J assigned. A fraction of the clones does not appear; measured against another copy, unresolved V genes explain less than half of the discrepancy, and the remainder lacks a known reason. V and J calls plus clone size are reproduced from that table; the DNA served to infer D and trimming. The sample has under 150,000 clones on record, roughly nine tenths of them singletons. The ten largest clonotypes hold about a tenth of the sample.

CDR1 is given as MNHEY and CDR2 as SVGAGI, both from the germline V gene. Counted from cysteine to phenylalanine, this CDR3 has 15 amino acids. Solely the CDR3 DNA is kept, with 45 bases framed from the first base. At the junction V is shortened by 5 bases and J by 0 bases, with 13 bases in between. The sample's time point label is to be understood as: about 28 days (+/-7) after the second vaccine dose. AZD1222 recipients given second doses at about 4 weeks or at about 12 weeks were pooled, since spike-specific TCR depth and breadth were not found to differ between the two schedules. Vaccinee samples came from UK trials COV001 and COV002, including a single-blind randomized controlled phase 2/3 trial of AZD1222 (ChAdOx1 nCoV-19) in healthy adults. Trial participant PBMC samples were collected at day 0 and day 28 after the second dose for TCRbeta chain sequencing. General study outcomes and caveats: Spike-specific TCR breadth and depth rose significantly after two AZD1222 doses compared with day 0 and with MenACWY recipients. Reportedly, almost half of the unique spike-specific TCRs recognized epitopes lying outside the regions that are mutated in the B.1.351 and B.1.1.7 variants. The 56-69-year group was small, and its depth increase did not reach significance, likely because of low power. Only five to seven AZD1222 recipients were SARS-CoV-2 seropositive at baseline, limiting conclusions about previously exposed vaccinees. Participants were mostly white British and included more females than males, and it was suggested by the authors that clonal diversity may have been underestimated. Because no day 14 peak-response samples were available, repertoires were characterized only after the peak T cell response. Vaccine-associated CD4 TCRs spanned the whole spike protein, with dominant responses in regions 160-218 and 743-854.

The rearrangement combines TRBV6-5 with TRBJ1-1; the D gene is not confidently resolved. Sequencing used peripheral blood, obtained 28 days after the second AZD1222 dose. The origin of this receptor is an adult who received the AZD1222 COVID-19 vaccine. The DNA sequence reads TGTGCCAGCAGTACCGAGACGACCCTGAACACTGAAGCTTTCTTT. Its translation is CASSTETTLNTEAFF.